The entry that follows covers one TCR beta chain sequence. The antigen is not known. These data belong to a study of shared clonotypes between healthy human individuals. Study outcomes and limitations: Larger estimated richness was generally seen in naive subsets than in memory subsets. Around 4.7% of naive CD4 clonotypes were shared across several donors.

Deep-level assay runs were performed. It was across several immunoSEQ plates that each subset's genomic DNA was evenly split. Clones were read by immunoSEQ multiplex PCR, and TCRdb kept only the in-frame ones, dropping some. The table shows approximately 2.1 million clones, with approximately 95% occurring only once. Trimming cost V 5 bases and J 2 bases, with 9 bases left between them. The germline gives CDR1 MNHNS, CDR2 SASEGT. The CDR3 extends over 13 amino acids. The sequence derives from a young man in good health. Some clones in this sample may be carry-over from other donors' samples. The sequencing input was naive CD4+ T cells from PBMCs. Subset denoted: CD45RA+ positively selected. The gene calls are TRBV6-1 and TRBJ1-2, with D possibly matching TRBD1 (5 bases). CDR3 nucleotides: TGTGCCAGCAGTTTGACAGACAACTATGGCTACACCTTC. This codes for CASSLTDNYGYTF.